This paragraph covers one TCR beta chain sequence. No antigen is known for it. A 5'RACE reaction primed in the constant segment made cDNA libraries of TCR alpha and TCR beta, and these carried sample barcodes and UMIs. TCRdb reanalysed the 5' RACE reads using MiXCR and keeps one entry per CDR3 protein. The sample has 380,000 or so distinct CDR3 sequences, approximately 14% seen once. These data originate in a study of T-cell memory formation after mild COVID-19. Study-level points and caveats: Clones contracting over day 15 to 85 were CD4/CD8 balanced, with later expanders leaning CD4+. Shrinking CD4+ clones resided mostly in CM and EM, and CD8+ ones in EMRA. Researchers found some responding clones in pre-infection memory, a sign that cross-reactive memory joined.

The CDR3 has 15 amino acids. V was pared by 3 bases and J by 2 bases, with 4 bases of the junction left unmatched. Germline loops: CDR1 MDHEN, CDR2 SYDVKM. This clonotype originated in a man between 18 and 29 years old who had mild COVID-19 (a few samples of this study predate the infection). Cell type and time point are not known. Material: PBMCs or a T cell subset sorted from them (not recorded which). This chain uses TRBV28 with TRBJ2-7; 10 positions match TRBD1. The CDR3 nucleotides are TGTGCCAGCAGTTTCCGGGACAGGGGCACCTACGAGCAGTACTTC. Its translation is CASSFRDRGTYEQYF.